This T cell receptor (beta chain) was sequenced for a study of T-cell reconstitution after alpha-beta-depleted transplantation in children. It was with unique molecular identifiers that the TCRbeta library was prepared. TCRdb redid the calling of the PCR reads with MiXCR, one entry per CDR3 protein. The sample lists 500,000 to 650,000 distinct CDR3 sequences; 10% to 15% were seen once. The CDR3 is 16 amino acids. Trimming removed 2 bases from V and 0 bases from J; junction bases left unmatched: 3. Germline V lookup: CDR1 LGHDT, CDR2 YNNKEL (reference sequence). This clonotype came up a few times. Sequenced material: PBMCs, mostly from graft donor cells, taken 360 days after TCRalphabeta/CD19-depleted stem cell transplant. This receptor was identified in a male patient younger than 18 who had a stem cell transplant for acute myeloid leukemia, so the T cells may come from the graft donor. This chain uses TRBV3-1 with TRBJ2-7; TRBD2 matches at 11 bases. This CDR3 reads CASSQRLAGISYEQYF. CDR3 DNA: TGTGCCAGCAGCCAACGACTAGCGGGGATCTCCTACGAGCAGTACTTC.